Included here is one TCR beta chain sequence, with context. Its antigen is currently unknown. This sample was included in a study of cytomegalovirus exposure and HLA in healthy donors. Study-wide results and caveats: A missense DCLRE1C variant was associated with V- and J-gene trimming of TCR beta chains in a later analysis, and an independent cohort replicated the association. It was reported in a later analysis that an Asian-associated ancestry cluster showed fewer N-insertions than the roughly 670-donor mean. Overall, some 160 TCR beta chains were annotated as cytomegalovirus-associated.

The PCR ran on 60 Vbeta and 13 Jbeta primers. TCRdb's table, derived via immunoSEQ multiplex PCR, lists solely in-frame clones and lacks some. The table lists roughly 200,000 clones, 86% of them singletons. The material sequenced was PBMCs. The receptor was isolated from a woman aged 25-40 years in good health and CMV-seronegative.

Here the CDR3 DNA reads TGTGCCAGCAGCTTGTATGGCAGGGTTTTTAGTGGCTACACCTTC. Translation gives CASSLYGRVFSGYTF. The gene calls are TRBV5-6 and TRBJ1-2, with a possible D match to TRBD1 (5 bases). This CDR3 contains 15 residues. The germline V gene encodes CDR1 SGHDT and CDR2 YYEEEE. Trimming left V 1 base short and J 7 bases short, with 17 bases between.